Given below is one T cell receptor beta chain in context. The antigen is unknown. This specimen belongs to a study of cytomegalovirus exposure and HLA in healthy donors. The wider study: The approximately 130 validation repertoires matched the 600 to 700 first-cohort repertoires in platform, a later analysis reported. Study-wide points: It was approximately 150 TCR beta chains that were listed as cytomegalovirus-associated. Rarity characterized most TCR sequences, yet some public TCRs appeared in many donors.

Assay: immunoSEQ multiplex PCR; the TCRdb copy retains only in-frame clones and omits some. The table shows approximately 210,000 clones, with about 91% occurring only once. Trimming took 8 bases from V and 1 from J, leaving 12 bases between them. Looked up from germline, CDR1 is MDHEN and CDR2 is SYDVKM. The CDR3 length is 14 residues. The roughly 120-subject validation cohort, separate from the roughly 700-subject first cohort, included the donors. Sequencing was done on a sample of PBMCs. The source is a woman aged 18-29 years in good health and CMV-seronegative. V and J are TRBV28 and TRBJ1-5; D may be TRBD1 (5 bases). In nucleotides, the CDR3 is TGTGCCAGCGGGCAGGGAGGGAGCAATCAGCCCCAGCATTTT. This translates into CASGQGGSNQPQHF.